This T cell receptor (beta chain) comes out of a study of blood T cells in healthy people across ages. PCR was performed a second time for roughly 7 to 11 cycles using a sample-barcoded 5' primer and a J-beta primer mix. TCRdb re-called the 5' RACE reads with MiXCR, one entry per CDR3 protein. Here the sample spans roughly 2 million distinct CDR3 sequences, roughly 49% being singletons. CDR1 LGHNA and CDR2 YNFKEQ come from the germline V gene. V lost 1 base and J lost 7; bases outside the gene matches: 7. The CDR3 runs to 16 residues. The rearrangement uses TRBV4-2 and TRBJ2-1, with TRBD2 matching 10 bases. What was sequenced was blood. This sequence originates from a middle-aged woman in good health. CDR3 amino acids: CASSQVQLAGKNEQFF. For the CDR3, the DNA is TGTGCCAGCAGCCAAGTTCAACTAGCGGGGAAAAATGAGCAGTTCTTC.